This is a list of T cell receptor beta chains from one sample in a study of blood T cell repertoires in COVID-19. The method was immunoSEQ multiplex PCR; TCRdb's version includes in-frame clones alone and lacks a portion of them. This table has roughly 140,000 clones, almost 90% appearing once. The material sequenced was peripheral blood. The receptor source for this set is a human donor in a cohort sampled during active COVID-19. The CDR3 runs from the conserved cysteine through the conserved F or W. Fields, in order: CDR3 protein, CDR3 DNA, J gene, D gene, V gene, clone size. The D gene is left open where the match is weak. Size tells how often a clone was seen (once, few, many) or the class of an expanded clone, and some rows leave it out.

CAWSGRRDIQYF,TGTGCCTGGAGCGGGAGGAGAGACATTCAGTACTTC,TRBJ2-4,TRBD2,TRBV30,NA
CASSYSNGGNEQFF,TGTGCCAGCAGTTACTCGAATGGGGGGAATGAGCAGTTCTTC,TRBJ2-1,NA,TRBV6-5,once
CSVRSLPPGSTDTQYF,TGCAGCGTTAGGTCTTTGCCACCGGGAAGCACAGATACGCAGTATTTT,TRBJ2-3,NA,TRBV29-1,NA
CASSLSSGSPGNEQFF,TGTGCCAGCAGCTTATCTAGCGGCTCCCCGGGCAATGAGCAGTTCTTC,TRBJ2-1,TRBD2,TRBV7-3,NA
CASSPQGEETQYF,TGTGCCAGCAGCCCACAGGGCGAAGAGACCCAGTACTTC,TRBJ2-5,NA,TRBV5-5,NA
CATSRLAGTTDTQYF,TGTGCCACCAGTCGACTAGCGGGCACCACAGATACGCAGTATTTT,TRBJ2-3,TRBD2,TRBV27,NA
CASKPGTEYDTDTQYF,TGTGCCAGCAAACCCGGGACAGAGTATGACACAGATACGCAGTATTTT,TRBJ2-3,TRBD1,TRBV9,NA
CAISDLLAGEGETQYF,TGTGCCATCAGCGACTTACTAGCGGGAGAGGGGGAGACCCAGTACTTC,TRBJ2-5,TRBD2,TRBV10-3,NA
CASARGGPTDTQYF,TGTGCCAGTGCGAGAGGGGGTCCCACAGATACGCAGTATTTT,TRBJ2-3,NA,TRBV7-8,NA
CASSFTGAGANVLTF,TGCGCCAGCAGCTTCACAGGGGCAGGGGCCAACGTCCTGACTTTC,TRBJ2-6,TRBD1,TRBV5-1,once